Each of the 20 T cell receptor beta chains below was sequenced from the same sample in a study of Ad26.COV2.S vaccination and SARS-CoV-2 variants. The sample's treatment: some 19 received Ad26.COV2.S at low or high dose, single or two shots; five or six received placebo; per-sample allocation not given. Sampling occurred on day 63 after the first vaccine or placebo injection. Profiled with immunoSEQ multiplex PCR; TCRdb holds only in-frame clones, not every one. Of roughly 380,000 clones detected, more than 75% appear once; the ten largest clones hold around 3.6%. The material sequenced was peripheral blood, taken in a trial of Ad26.COV2.S vaccine versus placebo. These receptors were taken from a person aged 18-65 years who received the Ad26.COV2.S COVID-19 vaccine or a placebo.

J is TRBJ2-1 and V is TRBV5-6; no definite D call. Germline V gives CDR1 SGHDT, CDR2 YYEEEE. The CDR3 loop spans 13 amino acids. Trimming took 6 bases from V and 7 from J, leaving 14 bases between them. The CDR3 reads CASINLLVNEQFF. DNA for the CDR3: TGTGCCAGCATCAACTTGCTGGTGAATGAGCAGTTCTTC. Based on the CDR3 plus reference TRBV5-6 and TRBJ2-1, the full variable domain is DAGVTQSPTHLIKTRGQQVTLRCSPKSGHDTVSWYQQALGQGPQFIFQYYEEEERQRGNFPDRFSGHQFPNYSSELNVNALLLGDSALYLCASINLLVNEQFFGPGTRLTVL.

The V gene is TRBV2, the J gene TRBJ1-3; 9 nucleotides align to TRBD1. Trimming at V came to 5 bases and at J to 4 bases, leaving 6 bases not matched to a gene. The CDR3 spans 15 residues. The germline V gene encodes CDR1 SNHLY and CDR2 FYNNEI. The CDR3 spells CASSLRTGEGNTIYF. CDR3 DNA sequence: TGTGCCAGCAGTCTTCGGACAGGGGAAGGAAACACCATATATTTT.

This chain connects TRBV6-1 to TRBJ2-7; perhaps D is TRBD1 or TRBD2 (5 bases each). Trimming removed 3 bases from V and 3 bases from J, with 15 bases in between. CDR3 length: 15 amino acids. CDR1 and CDR2 (germline): MNHNS, SASEGT. This CDR3 reads CASSDRAGTFYEQYF. The DNA of the CDR3 is TGTGCCAGCAGTGATAGAGCAGGGACCTTCTACGAGCAGTACTTC.

This chain joins TRBV4-1 and TRBJ2-7, with no clear D. CDR3 length equals 13 residues. V shed 2 bases and J shed 10 bases, with 15 bases lying between them. Germline V gives CDR1 MGHRA, CDR2 YSYEKL. The DNA of the CDR3 is TGCGCCAGCAGCCAATCTCCCGCTCAGCAACAGTACTTC. Translating it yields CASSQSPAQQQYF.

This rearrangement joins TRBV18 to TRBJ2-1; 10 bases are shared with TRBD1. V lost 2 bases and J lost 8; bases outside the gene matches: 6. This CDR3 has 15 residues. CDR1 KGHSH and CDR2 LQKENI come from the germline V gene. CDR3 sequence reads: CASSPGTGDGYEQFF. DNA of the CDR3: TGTGCCAGCTCACCAGGGACAGGGGACGGGTATGAGCAGTTCTTC.

The chain is built from TRBV27 and TRBJ2-1, with 7 positions matching TRBD1. Germline V CDR1 and CDR2: MNHEY, SMNVEV (reference sequence). The CDR3 covers 15 residues. V shed 5 bases and J 6 bases; nucleotides not matched to a gene: 10. CDR3 coding DNA: TGTGCCAGCAGTCTCCGGGACAGCTCTATCAATGAGCAGTTCTTC. Encoded protein: CASSLRDSSINEQFF.

The chain joins TRBV3-1 (or the pseudogene TRBV3-2) to TRBJ2-7; D remains ambiguous. The CDR3 runs to 14 residues. V dropped 1 base and J dropped 0 bases, with 7 bases sitting between them. Germline CDR1 reads LGHDT; CDR2 reads YNNKEL (reference sequence). The CDR3 loop is CASSQGESSYEQYF. The CDR3, as DNA: TGTGCCAGCAGCCAAGGCGAGAGCTCCTACGAGCAGTACTTC.

The chain has TRBV6-5 and TRBJ1-4; no clear D gene. Trimming cost V 2 bases and J 4 bases, with 8 bases left between them. The CDR3 covers 14 residues. The V gene's germline CDR1 is MNHEY and CDR2 SVGAGI. The CDR3 spells CASSYRQDNEKLFF. CDR3 DNA: TGTGCCAGCAGTTACCGGCAAGATAATGAAAAACTGTTTTTT.

This sequence joins TRBV2 and TRBJ2-7, with TRBD1 as a possible D gene (5 bases). The germline V and J ends were trimmed by 6 bases and 0 bases, with 12 bases remaining between them. Germline V gene lookup returns CDR1 SNHLY and CDR2 FYNNEI. The CDR3 spans 14 residues. The DNA for the CDR3 is TGTGCCAGCAGGACAGTCTTATCCTCCTACGAGCAGTACTTC. It codes for CASRTVLSSYEQYF.

The rearrangement joins TRBV7-6 to TRBJ2-1; 12 bases match TRBD2. Trimming removed 1 base from V and 5 bases from J; junction bases left unmatched: 6. CDR3 size: 17 residues. The germline V gene has CDR1 SGHVS and CDR2 FNYEAQ. CDR3 protein: CASSLVYLAGGNNEQFF. CDR3 coding DNA: TGTGCCAGCAGCTTAGTTTATCTAGCGGGGGGGAACAATGAGCAGTTCTTC.

CDR3 DNA: TGTGCCAGCGGGACTATTAGCGAGCAGTACTTC. It encodes CASGTISEQYF. The chain carries TRBV27 and TRBJ2-7; TRBD2 matches 7 bases. J lost 6 bases, V lost 8 bases, and 4 bases had no gene match. From germline, CDR1 is MNHEY and CDR2 SMNVEV (reference sequence). The CDR3 totals 11 residues.

The chain recombines TRBV15 with TRBJ1-1; no reliable D call. This CDR3 spans 14 amino acids. The ends were cut back, 0 bases at V and 4 bases at J, with 9 bases in the middle. The germline V gene has CDR1 LNHNV and CDR2 YYDKDF (reference sequence). The CDR3 DNA sequence: TGTGCCACCAGCAGAGAGGTGTTTGGCACTGAAGCTTTCTTT. Its translation: CATSREVFGTEAFF.

The chain joins TRBV12-3 or TRBV12-4 to TRBJ1-5; 8 bases are a match to TRBD1. With V trimmed by 8 bases and J by 7 bases, 7 bases remained unmatched. CDR3 size: 13 residues. The CDR3 loop is CASGQGAGQPQHF. The DNA for the CDR3 is TGTGCCAGCGGCCAGGGGGCGGGACAGCCCCAGCATTTT.

The gene calls are TRBV4-3 and TRBJ2-1, with 11 bases matching TRBD2. This CDR3 region has 16 residues. Germline CDR1 is LGHNA and CDR2 is YSLEER. Losses at the gene ends were 5 bases for V and 5 bases for J; bases not matched to a gene: 8. The CDR3 bases are TGCGCCAGCAGCGGGGAGCCTAGCGGGGGGCACAATGAGCAGTTCTTC. It codes for CASSGEPSGGHNEQFF.

V usage is TRBV5-1 and J usage is TRBJ1-1; 9 bases are a match to TRBD1. The CDR3 totals 14 residues. The trim removed 4 bases at V and 4 bases at J, leaving 5 bases unmatched. Germline loops: CDR1 SGHRS, CDR2 YFSETQ. CDR3 in DNA: TGCGCCAGCAGCGGGGACAGGGTAGGCACTGAAGCTTTCTTT. The encoded protein is CASSGDRVGTEAFF.

This clone was found once. This rearrangement joins TRBV5-1 to TRBJ1-2; possibly TRBD1 for D (6 bases). The ends were cut back, 1 base at V and 7 bases at J, with 20 bases in the middle. The CDR3 has 16 residues. From germline, CDR1 is SGHRS and CDR2 YFSETQ. The CDR3 loop reads CASSLWDPSGVPGYTF. The CDR3 DNA is TGCGCCAGCAGCTTGTGGGACCCCTCAGGGGTTCCTGGCTACACCTTC.

CDR3 DNA sequence: TGCAGTGCTAGTGTCAGGGACATGTTCTACGAGCAGTACTTC. Translated, it gives CSASVRDMFYEQYF. The rearrangement uses TRBV20-1 and TRBJ2-7; maybe TRBD1 (6 bases). This CDR3 is 14 amino acids long. V lost 3 bases and J 3 bases, leaving 15 bases between the germline ends. Germline CDR1 DFQATT, CDR2 SNEGSKA (reference sequence).

The chain recombines TRBV18 with TRBJ2-5; no definite D call. V was clipped by 0 bases and J by 10 bases, with 24 bases between them. Germline V gene sequence: CDR1 KGHSH, CDR2 LQKENI. This CDR3 is built from 17 residues. CDR3 nucleotide sequence: TGTGCCAGCTCACCACCGGGCTCTCGACCGCATTCAAATCTCCAGTACTTC. This translates into CASSPPGSRPHSNLQYF.

The rearrangement uses TRBV6-2 or TRBV6-3 and TRBJ1-5; 7 bases align to TRBD1. The V segment lost 0 bases and the J segment 9 bases; nucleotides outside the gene matches: 5. CDR3 length equals 14 residues. Germline-derived CDR1 and CDR2 are MNHEY and SVGEGT. CDR3 in DNA: TGTGCCAGCAGTTACTCGACAGGGCGTATGCCCCAGCATTTT. Protein: CASSYSTGRMPQHF.

The rearrangement joins TRBV5-4 to TRBJ2-3; 9 nucleotides align to TRBD2. V shed 0 bases and J 1 base; nucleotides not matched to a gene: 6. The CDR3 is 17 residues long. The V gene's germline CDR1 is SGHNT and CDR2 YYREEE (reference sequence). The CDR3 sequence: CASSLVRASGGTDTQYF. The CDR3 nucleotides read TGTGCCAGCAGCTTGGTTAGGGCTAGCGGGGGCACAGATACGCAGTATTTT.